This TCR beta chain was identified in a study of OX40 agonist ivuxolimab in advanced cancers. The method was immunoSEQ multiplex PCR; TCRdb's version includes in-frame clones alone and lacks a portion of them. Found here are more than 70,000 clones, 80% to 90% of them singletons; the top ten hold just under 2%. The CDR3 sequence is 14 residues long. V trimming: 5 bases; J trimming: 4 bases; junction bases outside the gene matches: 5. Germline V gene data show CDR1 as SNHLY and CDR2 as FYNNEI. If patients had autoimmune disease history or systemic immunosuppression, they were excluded. Note on this clone: Its antigen remains unidentified.

The study, taken as a whole, reports: Some nonresponders likewise displayed low normalized T-cell clonal expansion. Both CD4+ and CD8+ T cell populations in blood had undergone clonal expansion by week 6 at 0.1 to 3.0 mg/kg.

The receptor was derived from an adult with an advanced solid tumor such as melanoma, head and neck, liver or kidney cancer. The sample consisted of CD4+ or CD8+ T cells sorted from blood, taken in a trial of the OX40 agonist ivuxolimab. The chain links TRBV2 to TRBJ2-7; 10 bases map to TRBD1. Written as DNA, the CDR3 is TGTGCCAGCAGTTCCGGGACAGGGGAGTACGAGCAGTACTTC. Translated: CASSSGTGEYEQYF. Complete variable domain (other parts from reference TRBV2 and TRBJ2-7): EPEVTQTPSHQVTQMGQEVILRCVPISNHLYFYWYRQILGQKVEFLVSFYNNEISEKSEIFDDQFSVERPDGSNFTLKIRSTKLEDSAMYFCASSSGTGEYEQYFGPGTRLTVT.